The entry that follows covers one TCR beta chain sequence. The CDR3 consists of 13 residues. V lost 8 bases, J lost 3 bases, and 7 bases stayed unmatched. Germline CDR1 reads SGHTA; CDR2 reads FQGNSA. This specimen comes from a study of blood T cell repertoires in COVID-19. Study context: Collection of acute and convalescent COVID-19 samples took place in the United States, Italy and Spain. T cells, B-cell-depleted T cells, or PBMCs provided the cDNA or gDNA that served as material.

In the original workflow: Amplification of reference gene primers was used by the study to estimate nucleated cell counts. The protocol was immunoSEQ multiplex PCR, while the TCRdb copy is restricted to in-frame clones and leaves out a portion. D and trimming come from the DNA, and the V and J calls and clone size come from that table. The table records roughly 87,000 clones, 86% of them present only once. Sequencing was carried out using peripheral blood. The chain is built from TRBV7-2 and TRBJ2-7, with TRBD1 identical over 7 bases. This sequence originates from a man aged 45-65 years with active COVID-19. DNA for the CDR3: TGTGCCAGCGGGGGACAGATGAACTACGAGCAGTACTTC. Protein: CASGGQMNYEQYF.